This T cell receptor beta chain was recorded in a study of T cell changes during pregnancy in multiple sclerosis. There are 16 residues in the CDR3. Germline CDR1 is SNHLY and CDR2 is FYNNEI. V lost 5 bases to trimming and J lost 5 bases; unmatched junction nucleotides: 9. Clones were read by immunoSEQ multiplex PCR, and TCRdb kept only the in-frame ones, dropping some. The sample lists around 30,000 clones, over 65% occurring once. This specimen was CD8+ T cells from peripheral blood mononuclear cells, taken after pregnancy. This TCR was recovered from a female donor with multiple sclerosis, enrolled in a pregnancy study. The chain is built from TRBV2 and TRBJ2-2, with 9 bases aligning to TRBD2. CDR3: CASSTRGGAGTGELFF. The CDR3 DNA sequence: TGTGCCAGCAGTACGCGCGGGGGGGCGGGTACCGGGGAGCTGTTTTTT. Variable domain in full (rest from reference TRBV2 and TRBJ2-2): EPEVTQTPSHQVTQMGQEVILRCVPISNHLYFYWYRQILGQKVEFLVSFYNNEISEKSEIFDDQFSVERPDGSNFTLKIRSTKLEDSAMYFCASSTRGGAGTGELFFGEGSRLTVL.